This T cell receptor (beta chain) was captured by sequencing in a study of identical twins (dated by TCRdb to the mid-2010s). At the level of the whole study: The study deep-sequenced TCR alpha and beta repertoires from monozygotic twins, unrelated adults of various ages and cord blood to test whether fetal clonotypes persist. To rule out contamination, the twin experiments were replicated at different times with different library preparation protocols. The research as a whole found: Compared with coincidental sharing between unrelated individuals, an excess of low generation-probability sequences was observed among out-of-frame TCR alpha sequences shared between twins. Fewer insertions were carried by abundant cord blood beta clonotypes, a similar but weaker trend appeared in young adult naive repertoires, and no such trend appeared in memory repertoires. In beta out-of-frame sequences, excess twin sharing was weaker, because having fewer shared sequences lowered the signal-to-noise ratio. Because the same donors could not be followed over many years, the conclusions relied on cross-sectional statistical analysis. In monozygotic twins, out-of-frame TCR alpha sharing was systematically underestimated by recombination models, although the models agreed with sharing between unrelated individuals. Invariant T cells such as MAIT and iNKT could partly confound zero-insertion analyses, although diverse VJ usage argued against such confounding for most clonotypes.

About this clonotype: Its antigen remains undetermined. No clone much larger than this one lies a single base away; base qualities are absent.

Libraries were constructed by 5' RACE. The listed sequencing device is Illumina HiSeq 2000. Template switching added a universal primer binding site, and the final cDNA carried a unique molecular identifier that allowed TCR cDNA molecules to be counted accurately. First-strand cDNA for TCR alpha and beta chains was synthesized from specific primers in the conserved constant-segment region. To control for contamination, each cDNA library was double barcoded with a SMART-Mk sample barcode plus Illumina barcodes. Two successive PCR steps introduced TruSeq adapter sequences along with Illumina sample barcodes. The TCR alpha and beta cDNA libraries were sequenced on the Illumina HiSeq platform using custom primers. The published analysis was carried out like this. MiGEC was used to process raw reads and extract unique molecular identifiers, and MiXCR was used to find CDR3 positions. Recombination models were inferred per individual with the repgenHMM and IGoR tools using an EM algorithm. The tcR package in R was used for shared clonotype analysis, with sharing normalized by the product of cloneset sizes. To study raw recombination free of thymic and clonal selection effects, out-of-frame nonproductive sequences were analyzed. The public sequencing data were trimmed at Q25 with fastp and processed into clonotypes with MiXCR by TCRdb, which kept only in-frame beta chains. Merged by CDR3 protein, the rows form single entries marked with the most common genes and DNA. TCRdb's processing, not the authors' own work, is the source of the V and J calls. This sample is represented by about 890,000 distinct CDR3 sequences; about 12% of them were singletons. In total, the top ten clones hold roughly 1.5% of the sample.

Only healthy Caucasian donors were included. The twin cohort consisted of three pairs of female monozygotic twins, all aged 18 to 29 years. The RNA used for TCR libraries was isolated from peripheral blood mononuclear cells. The same specimen was also included in a second study, on yellow fever vaccine responses in identical twins. As the second publication notes: The authors reported that the T cell response to vaccination in identical twins appeared partly convergent and partly personalized. In the study, vaccine-responding T cell clones were precisely tracked in identical twins.

Sequencing was performed on PBMCs. The sequence derives from a woman aged 18-29 years in good health.

The CDR3 is CAISELSPYSNQPQHF. The DNA reads TGTGCCATCAGTGAGCTGAGTCCCTATAGCAATCAGCCCCAGCATTTT. The sequence links TRBV10-3 to TRBJ1-5, with no D gene named confidently. The trim is 2 bases for V and 0 bases for J, with a gap of 11 bases between the germline ends. CDR1 ENHRY and CDR2 SYGVKD were looked up in the germline V gene. Its CDR3 holds 16 amino acids, cysteine through phenylalanine. The kept DNA is CDR3 alone, 48 bases in frame from the first base.